This T cell receptor beta chain originates from a study of a mutant IDH1 vaccine in newly diagnosed glioma. Study overall: With temozolomide cycles, or 4-6 weeks after radiotherapy alone, vaccination was started.

The time point was: week 5, during vaccination. A 20-mer mutant IDH1 peptide at 300 ug was injected subcutaneously with topical imiquimod. The data were produced by immunoSEQ multiplex PCR, yet TCRdb's version contains in-frame clones alone and is incomplete. The sample lists about 51,000 clones, roughly 78% occurring once. Worth noting for this clone: The antigen is unknown.

V was trimmed by 2 bases and J by 1 base, leaving 8 bases between them. The CDR3 covers 13 residues. Per the germline V gene, CDR1 is GTSNPN and CDR2 is SVGIG (reference sequence). The sequencing used PBMCs, collected from a glioma patient whose treatment included an IDH1 peptide vaccine. The TCR comes from a woman between 35 and 50 years old with glioma. The gene calls are TRBV30 and TRBJ1-1; D is unclear. The CDR3 DNA reads TGTGCCTGGAGTTACCGGGCGAACACTGAAGCTTTCTTT. Its protein product is CAWSYRANTEAFF.